These 20 T cell receptor beta chains were all obtained from the same sample, sequenced in a study of cytomegalovirus exposure and HLA in healthy donors. The PCR contained 60 Vbeta and 13 Jbeta primers. Here immunoSEQ multiplex PCR was the method, and the copy in TCRdb shows in-frame clones only, minus some. The data hold some 140,000 clones, with about 80% observed a single time. The material sequenced was PBMCs. These receptors were obtained from a man between 25 and 39 years old in good health and CMV-seropositive.

The chain is built from TRBV4-1 and TRBJ2-5, with D perhaps matching TRBD1 (6 bases). This CDR3 is 15 amino acids long. Trimming took 1 base from V and 2 from J, leaving 11 bases between them. The germline gives CDR1 MGHRA, CDR2 YSYEKL. The CDR3 DNA follows: TGCGCCAGCAGCCAAGTTTCAGGGGTTCAAGAGACCCAGTACTTC. It is translated as CASSQVSGVQETQYF.

The V and J genes are TRBV11-1 and TRBJ2-1, with 8 bases identical to TRBD2. CDR1 SGHAT and CDR2 FQDESV come from the germline V gene (reference sequence). This CDR3 is built from 15 residues. V dropped 4 bases and J dropped 6; count of bases not matched to a gene: 8. The DNA for the CDR3 is TGTGCCAGCAGCTCCGCCGGGAGGGTCATCAATGAGCAGTTCTTC. Translation: CASSSAGRVINEQFF.

This clone was counted a single time. The rearrangement links TRBV27 to TRBJ1-2, with D perhaps TRBD1 (6 bases). Germline loops: CDR1 MNHEY, CDR2 SMNVEV (reference sequence). The CDR3 has 14 amino acids. V gave up 3 bases and J gave up 6 bases, with 14 bases separating them. CDR3 residues: CASSFGGRGNGYTF. The CDR3 bases are TGTGCCAGCAGTTTTGGGGGCAGGGGAAATGGCTACACCTTC.

This rearrangement joins TRBV11-3 to TRBJ2-2, with a weak D call TRBD1 (6 bases). V was cut by 5 bases and J by 0 bases, with 10 bases left in between. This CDR3 has 15 amino acids. Germline V gene data show CDR1 as SGHNT and CDR2 as YENEEA. In nucleotides, the CDR3 is TGTGCCAGCAGCCTGCACAGGGCGAACACCGGGGAGCTGTTTTTT. This sequence encodes CASSLHRANTGELFF.

The chain recombines TRBV18 with TRBJ2-1, with D possibly being TRBD2 (6 bases). V was trimmed by 3 bases and J by 10 bases, leaving 13 bases between them. Per the germline V gene, CDR1 is KGHSH and CDR2 is LQKENI. The CDR3 runs 13 residues. The CDR3 loop reads CASSPPGGREQFF. CDR3 nucleotide sequence: TGTGCCAGCTCACCCCCAGGAGGGAGGGAGCAGTTCTTC.

V is TRBV7-9 and J is TRBJ2-1; no definite D call. V lost 0 bases and J lost 9, with 3 bases in between. Germline V CDR1 and CDR2: SEHNR, FQNEAQ (reference sequence). CDR3 size: 11 residues. The CDR3 DNA reads TGTGCCAGCAGCTTAGCGAGTGAGCAGTTCTTC. It is translated as CASSLASEQFF.

This clone appeared a few times. The rearrangement joins TRBV27 to TRBJ2-7; TRBD1 might be the D (6 bases). CDR3 length: 15 residues. The germline V and J ends were trimmed by 2 bases and 2 bases, with 13 bases remaining between them. Looked up from germline, CDR1 is MNHEY and CDR2 is SMNVEV (reference sequence). The CDR3 nucleotides read TGTGCCAGCAGTTTACTTGGGACAAGCACCTACGAGCAGTACTTC. This translates into CASSLLGTSTYEQYF.

The chain couples TRBV7-3 to TRBJ2-3; D gene unclear. Germline V lookup: CDR1 SGHTA, CDR2 FQGTGA. V was pared by 5 bases and J by 2 bases, with 8 bases between. The CDR3 is 13 residues long. DNA for the CDR3: TGTGCCAGCAGCCCCGCTAACACAGATACGCAGTATTTT. It specifies CASSPANTDTQYF.

Details on this clone: This CDR3 is also generated by other DNA sequences in the sample. This chain uses TRBV7-9 with TRBJ2-7; D gene ambiguous. CDR1 and CDR2 (germline): SEHNR, FQNEAQ (reference sequence). The CDR3 extends over 14 amino acids. Trimming pared 6 bases from V and 0 bases from J, leaving 12 bases between. The CDR3 DNA follows: TGTGCCAGCAGTTCAGGCCAGTCCTCCTACGAGCAGTACTTC. The encoded protein is CASSSGQSSYEQYF.

V gene TRBV5-6 combines with J gene TRBJ2-1; D might be TRBD2 (6 bases). This CDR3 spans 12 amino acids. The V end was cut by 0 bases, the J end by 12 bases, with 10 bases between. CDR1 is SGHDT, CDR2 YYEEEE, per germline. The CDR3 DNA reads as TGTGCCAGCAGCTTGGGGGGACTTCTGCAGTTCTTC. Translating it yields CASSLGGLLQFF.

The genes are TRBV28 and TRBJ2-1, with unresolved D. The length of the CDR3 is 12 residues. CDR1 MDHEN and CDR2 SYDVKM come from the germline V gene. Trimming pared 2 bases from V and 10 bases from J, leaving 9 bases between. DNA of the CDR3: TGTGCCAGCAGTTTAACGACTCCGGAGCAGTTCTTC. Its translation: CASSLTTPEQFF.

The chain couples TRBV5-1 to TRBJ2-5; D unclear. The CDR3 sequence is 13 residues long. Germline CDR1 is SGHRS and CDR2 is YFSETQ. Trimming left V 0 bases short and J 1 base short, with 4 bases between. The CDR3 DNA sequence: TGCGCCAGCAGCTTGGTCCGCCAAGAGACCCAGTACTTC. Translating it yields CASSLVRQETQYF.

The rearrangement links TRBV7-6 to TRBJ2-1; TRBD2 agrees at 10 bases. CDR3 length: 15 amino acids. Germline trimming cut 3 bases from V and 7 bases from J; bases unmatched to any gene: 6. CDR1 and CDR2 from the germline V gene are SGHVS and FNYEAQ. In nucleotides, the CDR3 is TGTGCCAGCAGCTTCCTAGCGGGAGTGGAAAATGAGCAGTTCTTC. Its translation: CASSFLAGVENEQFF. The full variable domain, in which reference TRBV7-6 and TRBJ2-1 provide the parts outside the CDR3, is GAGVSQSPRYKVTKRGQDVALRCDPISGHVSLYWYRQALGQGPEFLTYFNYEAQQDKSGLPNDRFSAERPEGSISTLTIQRTEQRDSAMYRCASSFLAGVENEQFFGPGTRLTVL.

In its sample, this clone was seen a few times. The chain recombines TRBV19 with TRBJ2-3; D perhaps matches TRBD1 (6 bases). V was clipped by 2 bases and J by 4 bases, with 13 bases between them. Germline-derived CDR1 and CDR2 are LNHDA and SQIVND (reference sequence). The CDR3 contains 15 residues. This CDR3 is CASSINRVEADTQYF. Here the CDR3 DNA reads TGTGCCAGTAGTATAAACAGGGTTGAGGCAGATACGCAGTATTTT.

This clone has only one observation. The rearrangement uses TRBV9 and TRBJ1-2, with D unresolved. Germline V gives CDR1 SGDLS, CDR2 YYNGEE. This CDR3 spans 16 amino acids. V was shortened by 0 bases and J by 5 bases, with 17 bases between the two germline ends. CDR3: CASSVGDIPYIYGYTF. CDR3 nucleotides: TGTGCCAGCAGCGTAGGCGATATCCCATATATATATGGCTACACCTTC. Drawing the rest from reference TRBV9 and TRBJ1-2, the complete variable domain is DSGVTQTPKHLITATGQRVTLRCSPRSGDLSVYWYQQSLDQGLQFLIQYYNGEERAKGNILERFSAQQFPDLHSELNLSSLELGDSALYFCASSVGDIPYIYGYTFGSGTRLTVV.

A single count supports this clone. The J gene is TRBJ2-1, the V gene TRBV5-1; D is unresolved. The CDR3 totals 13 residues. Germline V CDR1 and CDR2: SGHRS, YFSETQ. V dropped 1 base and J dropped 4 bases, with 6 bases sitting between them. CDR3: CASSLTGYNEQFF. CDR3 DNA: TGCGCCAGCAGCTTGACGGGTTACAATGAGCAGTTCTTC.

The genes are TRBV5-4 and TRBJ2-3, with 9 bases identical to TRBD1. CDR3 length: 15 residues. CDR1 is SGHNT and CDR2 is YYREEE in the germline V gene (reference sequence). V lost 1 base to trimming and J lost 6 bases; unmatched junction nucleotides: 6. The CDR3 DNA follows: TGTGCCAGCAGCTTGAGGGGACAGGGAATGGATACGCAGTATTTT. As protein: CASSLRGQGMDTQYF.

V and J are TRBV18 and TRBJ2-1, with 8 bases identical to TRBD2. Per germline, CDR1 KGHSH and CDR2 LQKENI. The CDR3 runs to 15 residues. After removal of 0 bases from V and 7 bases from J, the junction contained 5 bases not matched to a gene. The DNA of the CDR3 is TGTGCCAGCTCACCACCGTCGGGAGGGGGAAATGAGCAGTTCTTC. Encoded protein: CASSPPSGGGNEQFF.

The chain carries TRBV5-4 and TRBJ2-7, with 12 bases matching TRBD2. Trimming removed 3 bases from V and 0 bases from J; junction bases left unmatched: 4. The CDR3 is 16 amino acids. Germline CDR1 and CDR2: SGHNT and YYREEE (reference sequence). As DNA, the CDR3 is TGTGCCAGCAGCTCCCGGACTAGCGGGGACTCCTACGAGCAGTACTTC. Translating gives CASSSRTSGDSYEQYF.

This rearrangement joins TRBV6-6 to TRBJ2-1; D gene unclear. The germline V gene has CDR1 MNHNY and CDR2 SVGAGI (reference sequence). Trimming cost V 3 bases and J 5 bases, with 8 bases left between them. This CDR3 comprises 13 residues. The CDR3 spells CASSYFPNNEQFF. CDR3 in DNA: TGTGCCAGCAGTTATTTCCCAAACAATGAGCAGTTCTTC.